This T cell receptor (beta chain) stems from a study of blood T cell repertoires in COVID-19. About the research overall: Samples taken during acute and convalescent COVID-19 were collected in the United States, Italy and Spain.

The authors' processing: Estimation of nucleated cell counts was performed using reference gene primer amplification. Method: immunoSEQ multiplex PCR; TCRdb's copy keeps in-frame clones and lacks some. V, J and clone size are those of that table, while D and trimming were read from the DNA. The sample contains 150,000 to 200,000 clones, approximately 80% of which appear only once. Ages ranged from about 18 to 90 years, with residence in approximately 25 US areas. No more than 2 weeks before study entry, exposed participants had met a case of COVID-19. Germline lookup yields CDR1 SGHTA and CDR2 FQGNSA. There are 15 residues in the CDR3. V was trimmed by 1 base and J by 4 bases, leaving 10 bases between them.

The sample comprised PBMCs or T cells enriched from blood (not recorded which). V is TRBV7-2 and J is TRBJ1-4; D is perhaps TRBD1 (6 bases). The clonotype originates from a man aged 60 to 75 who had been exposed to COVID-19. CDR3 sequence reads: CASSLEGGSNEKLFF. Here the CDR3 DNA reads TGTGCCAGCAGCTTAGAGGGGGGGAGTAATGAAAAACTGTTTTTT.